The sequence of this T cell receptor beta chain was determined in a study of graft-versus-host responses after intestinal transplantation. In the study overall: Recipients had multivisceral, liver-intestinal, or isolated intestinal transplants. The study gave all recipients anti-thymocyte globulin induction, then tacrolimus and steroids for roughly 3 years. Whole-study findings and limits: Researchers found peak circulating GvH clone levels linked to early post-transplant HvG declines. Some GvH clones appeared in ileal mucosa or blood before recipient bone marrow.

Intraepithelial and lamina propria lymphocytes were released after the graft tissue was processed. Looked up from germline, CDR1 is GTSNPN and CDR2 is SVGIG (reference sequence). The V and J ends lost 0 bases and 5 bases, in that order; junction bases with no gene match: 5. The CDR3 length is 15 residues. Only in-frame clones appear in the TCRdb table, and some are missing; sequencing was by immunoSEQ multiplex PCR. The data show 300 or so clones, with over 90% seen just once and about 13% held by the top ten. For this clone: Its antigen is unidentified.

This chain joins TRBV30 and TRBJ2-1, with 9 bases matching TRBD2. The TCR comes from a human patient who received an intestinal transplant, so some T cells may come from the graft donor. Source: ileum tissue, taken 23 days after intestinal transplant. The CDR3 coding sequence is TGTGCCTGGAGTGTATGGCGGGAGGGACACAATGAGCAGTTCTTC. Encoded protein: CAWSVWREGHNEQFF. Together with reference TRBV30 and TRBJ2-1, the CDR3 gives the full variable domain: SQTIHQWPATLVQPVGSPLSLECTVEGTSNPNLYWYRQAAGRGLQLLFYSVGIGQISSEVPQNLSASRPQDRQFILSSKKLLLSDSGFYLCAWSVWREGHNEQFFGPGTRLTVL.